This TCR beta chain is drawn from a study of early T cells in non-severe SARS-CoV-2 infection. As for the study in general: Chains stayed unpaired after sequencing of bulk RNA from unsorted whole blood.

This CDR3 comprises 13 residues. V was pared by 5 bases and J by 7 bases, with 6 bases of the junction left unmatched. From germline, CDR1 is MGHDK and CDR2 SYGVNS. This clonotype was counted many times. Tagging with unique molecular identifiers was applied to individual cDNA molecules. A single record per CDR3 protein comes from TCRdb applying MiXCR to the 5' RACE reads. The sample carries about 98,000 distinct CDR3 sequences, around 15% recorded once. V and J are TRBV25-1 and TRBJ2-7, with 9 bases that match TRBD1. The receptor was derived from an adult who was a healthcare worker with PCR-confirmed SARS-CoV-2 infection or an uninfected control (not recorded which). The sequenced sample consisted of whole blood. The DNA of the CDR3 is TGTGCCAGCAGTCCCGGGACAGGGAGGGAGCAGTACTTC. Its protein is CASSPGTGREQYF.